This T cell receptor (beta chain) derives from a study of vaccination and CD4 T cells after COVID-19. In the study overall: Investigators stimulated cells with overlapping spike peptides drawn from SARS-CoV-2, HCoV-NL63, HCoV-OC43 and HCoV-229E. Treatment of control cultures consisted of a CEFX pool, an HIV-1 Nef pool, or no peptide.

Cultured CD4+ T-cell DNA underwent Oncomine TCR Beta short-read sequencing. TCRdb re-analysed the PCR reads in MiXCR, keeping a single row per CDR3 protein. The sample lists approximately 20,000 distinct CDR3 sequences, about 70% occurring once. Treatment: approximately 11-day PBMC culture with coronavirus spike peptide pools or control peptides (ViraFEST assay). This clonotype was found a few times. Its antigen is unidentified. The CDR3 totals 14 residues. V was clipped by 3 bases and J by 2 bases, with 12 bases between them. The germline V gene encodes CDR1 DFQATT and CDR2 SNEGSKA (reference sequence).

The J gene is TRBJ2-3, the V gene TRBV20-1; D is perhaps TRBD1 (6 bases). Sequencing was done on a sample of CD4+ T cells from blood, cultured in vitro. The clonotype was recovered from a human donor who had recovered from COVID-19. The CDR3 DNA follows: TGCAGTGCTAGTCGGCAGGGGAACACAGATACGCAGTATTTT. Translation: CSASRQGNTDTQYF.